Listed below are T cell receptor beta chains from one sample, sequenced in a study of Ad26.COV2.S vaccination and SARS-CoV-2 variants. Some clones are missing from TCRdb's copy, which holds only in-frame ones; the method was immunoSEQ multiplex PCR. The sample consists of over 200,000 clones, roughly 90% of them appearing once. This sample comprised peripheral blood, obtained in a trial of Ad26.COV2.S vaccine versus placebo. All receptors derive from a person between 18 and 59 years old who received the Ad26.COV2.S COVID-19 vaccine or a placebo. Both conserved end residues are part of each CDR3. The D gene is left open where the match is weak.

CASSFSQGPIVSYEQYF	TGCGCCAGCAGCTTTTCCCAGGGGCCGATAGTTAGCTACGAGCAGTACTTC	17	.	TRBV5-1	TRBJ2-7
CASDGEGSSYEQYF	TGTGCCTCCGACGGGGAAGGAAGCTCCTACGAGCAGTACTTC	14	.	TRBV28	TRBJ2-7
CASSPEGQGPQYEQYF	TGTGCCAGCAGCCCAGAAGGACAGGGTCCCCAGTACGAGCAGTACTTC	16	TRBD1	TRBV9	TRBJ2-7
CASSIDSGLRDTEAFF	TGTGCCAGTAGTATAGATTCGGGGTTGAGGGACACTGAAGCTTTCTTT	16	.	TRBV19	TRBJ1-1
CASSLVKFSPLHF	TGTGCCAGCAGCTTAGTAAAGTTCTCACCCCTCCACTTT	13	.	TRBV11-2	TRBJ1-6
CASSIHPVGSYGYTF	TGTGCCAGCAGTATCCATCCCGTGGGTTCCTATGGCTACACCTTC	15	.	TRBV7-8	TRBJ1-2
CASSARGGGAGEPYNEQFF	TGTGCCAGCAGCGCCCGGGGGGGAGGAGCGGGAGAGCCCTACAATGAGCAGTTCTTC	19	TRBD2	TRBV9	TRBJ2-1
CASSLVGQGKKTEAFF	TGTGCCAGCAGCTTAGTAGGACAGGGAAAAAAAACTGAAGCTTTCTTT	16	TRBD1	TRBV7-6	TRBJ1-1
CASSRQLPYEQYF	TGTGCCAGCAGTCGACAGCTTCCCTACGAGCAGTACTTC	13	.	TRBV6-5	TRBJ2-7
CASGTGSTDTQYF	TGTGCTTCCGGGACAGGGAGCACAGATACGCAGTATTTT	13	TRBD1	TRBV30	TRBJ2-3
CASSPGQGTYGYTF	TGTGCCAGCAGCCCCGGACAGGGAACCTATGGCTACACCTTC	14	TRBD1	TRBV7-9	TRBJ1-2